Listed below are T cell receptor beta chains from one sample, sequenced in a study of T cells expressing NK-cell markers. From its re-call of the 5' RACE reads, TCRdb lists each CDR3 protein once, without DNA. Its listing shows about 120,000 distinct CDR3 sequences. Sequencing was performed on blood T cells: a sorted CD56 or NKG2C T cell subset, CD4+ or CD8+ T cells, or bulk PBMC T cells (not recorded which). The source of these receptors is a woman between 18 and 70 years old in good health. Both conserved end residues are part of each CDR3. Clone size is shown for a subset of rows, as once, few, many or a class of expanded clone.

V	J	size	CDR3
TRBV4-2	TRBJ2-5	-	CASRRVATLDVETQYF
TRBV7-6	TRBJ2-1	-	CASSLAGRGRNNEQFF
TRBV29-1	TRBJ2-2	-	CSVREPAAGELFF
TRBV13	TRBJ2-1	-	CASSSRTSKGNEQFF
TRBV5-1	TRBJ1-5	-	CASSLRQGYSNQPQHF
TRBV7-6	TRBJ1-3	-	CASSFLNRKSSGNTIYF
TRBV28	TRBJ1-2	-	CASSHPDGEGPGYTF
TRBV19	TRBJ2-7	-	CASRYRDSSYEQYF
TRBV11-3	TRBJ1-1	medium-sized	CASSLGGPNTEAFF
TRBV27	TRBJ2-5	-	CASRPSGHDVVGEETQYF
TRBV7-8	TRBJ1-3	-	CASSATVTGSGNTIYF
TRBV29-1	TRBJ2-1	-	CSVDPGLAGDSSSYNEQFF
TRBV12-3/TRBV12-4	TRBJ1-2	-	CASRLAGQSAYGYTF
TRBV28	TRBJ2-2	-	CASSRSGELFF
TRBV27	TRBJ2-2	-	CASSFPGGTGELFF
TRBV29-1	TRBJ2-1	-	CSVELYNEQFF
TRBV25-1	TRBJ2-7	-	CASSERDPISSYEQYF